This T cell receptor beta chain was sequenced for a study of T-cell reconstitution after alpha-beta-depleted transplantation in children. Whole-study findings and limits: The main origin of T-cell counts and diversity one year after transplant was newly produced T cells. Diversity of TCRbeta at day 60 was high in some patients, arising from surviving recipient T cells and thymic progenitors. About two months after transplant, alpha-beta T cells reportedly came from several hundred expanded graft clones.

As regards this clonotype: Its specificity is not known.

Germline assignment: CDR1 SGHDT and CDR2 YYEEEE. The CDR3 covers 19 residues. V lost 4 bases and J lost 0; bases outside the gene matches: 14. Using unique molecular identifiers, the investigators prepared the TCRbeta library. TCRdb recomputed calls from the PCR reads with MiXCR, one row per CDR3 protein. The table has about 540,000 distinct CDR3 sequences, approximately 30% seen once; the top ten hold 30% to 45%. This receptor was identified in a boy younger than two with Wiskott-Aldrich syndrome, due to receive a stem cell transplant. Here the sequenced sample was PBMCs, taken before TCRalphabeta/CD19-depleted stem cell transplant. V gene TRBV5-6 combines with J gene TRBJ2-1; 9 bases agree with TRBD2. DNA of the CDR3: TGTGCCAGCAGCCCGACAATACGGCTAGCGGGAAACTCCTACAATGAGCAGTTCTTC. Protein product: CASSPTIRLAGNSYNEQFF.